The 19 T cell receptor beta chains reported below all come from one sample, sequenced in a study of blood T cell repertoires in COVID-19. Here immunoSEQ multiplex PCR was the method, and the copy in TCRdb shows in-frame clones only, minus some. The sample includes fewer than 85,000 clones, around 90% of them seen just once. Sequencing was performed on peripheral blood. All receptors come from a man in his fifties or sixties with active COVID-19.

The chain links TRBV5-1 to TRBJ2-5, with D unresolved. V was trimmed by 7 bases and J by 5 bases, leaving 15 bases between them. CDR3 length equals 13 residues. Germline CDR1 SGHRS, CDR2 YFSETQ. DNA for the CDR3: TGCGCCAGCGCAGAAAGTGTTTCGGAGACCCAGTACTTC. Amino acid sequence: CASAESVSETQYF. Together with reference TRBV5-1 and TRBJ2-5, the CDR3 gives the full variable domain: KAGVTQTPRYLIKTRGQQVTLSCSPISGHRSVSWYQQTPGQGLQFLFEYFSETQRNKGNFPGRFSGRQFSNSRSEMNVSTLELGDSALYLCASAESVSETQYFGPGTRLLVL.

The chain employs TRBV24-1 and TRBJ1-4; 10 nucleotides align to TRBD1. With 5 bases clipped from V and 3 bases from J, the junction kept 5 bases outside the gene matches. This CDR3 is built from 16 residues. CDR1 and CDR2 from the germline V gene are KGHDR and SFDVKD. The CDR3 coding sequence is TGTGCCACCAGTGGCTCGACAGGGGGCTCTAATGAAAAACTGTTTTTT. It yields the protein CATSGSTGGSNEKLFF.

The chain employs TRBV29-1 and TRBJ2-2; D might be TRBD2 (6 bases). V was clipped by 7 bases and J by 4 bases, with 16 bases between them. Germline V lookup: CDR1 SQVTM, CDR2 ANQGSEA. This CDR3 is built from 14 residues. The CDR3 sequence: CSAGGKAGTGELFF. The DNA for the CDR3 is TGCAGCGCCGGAGGCAAAGCGGGCACCGGGGAGCTGTTTTTT.

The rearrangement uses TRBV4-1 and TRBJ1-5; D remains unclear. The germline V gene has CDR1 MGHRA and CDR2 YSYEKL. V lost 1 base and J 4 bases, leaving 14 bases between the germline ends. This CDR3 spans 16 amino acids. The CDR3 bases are TGCGCCAGCAGCCAAGGACGTTGGGCAGTTAATCAGCCCCAGCATTTT. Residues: CASSQGRWAVNQPQHF.

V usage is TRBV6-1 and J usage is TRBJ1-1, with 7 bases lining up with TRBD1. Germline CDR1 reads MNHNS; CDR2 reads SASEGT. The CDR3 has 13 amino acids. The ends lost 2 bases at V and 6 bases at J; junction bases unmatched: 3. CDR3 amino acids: CASSELDRSEAFF. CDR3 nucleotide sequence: TGTGCCAGCAGTGAATTGGACAGGTCTGAAGCTTTCTTT.

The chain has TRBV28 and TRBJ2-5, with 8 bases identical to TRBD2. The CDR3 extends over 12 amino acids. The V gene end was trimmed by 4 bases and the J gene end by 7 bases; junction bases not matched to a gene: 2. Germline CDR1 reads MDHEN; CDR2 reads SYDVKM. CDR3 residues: CASSSAGGTQYF. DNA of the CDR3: TGTGCCAGCAGTTCTGCGGGGGGGACCCAGTACTTC.

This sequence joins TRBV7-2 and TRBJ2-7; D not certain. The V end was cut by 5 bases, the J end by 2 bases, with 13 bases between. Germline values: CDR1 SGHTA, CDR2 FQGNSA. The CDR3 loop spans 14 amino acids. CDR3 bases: TGTGCCAGCAGCCCAACACAGTCGCCCTACGAGCAGTACTTC. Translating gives CASSPTQSPYEQYF.

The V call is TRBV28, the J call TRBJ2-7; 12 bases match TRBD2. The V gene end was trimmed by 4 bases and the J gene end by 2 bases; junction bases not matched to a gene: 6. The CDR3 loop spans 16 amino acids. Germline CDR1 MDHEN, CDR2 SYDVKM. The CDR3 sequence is CASSSTGLAGAYEQYF. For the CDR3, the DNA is TGTGCCAGCAGTTCCACGGGACTAGCGGGTGCCTACGAGCAGTACTTC. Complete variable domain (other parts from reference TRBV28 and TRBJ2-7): DVKVTQSSRYLVKRTGEKVFLECVQDMDHENMFWYRQDPGLGLRLIYFSYDVKMKEKGDIPEGYSVSREKKERFSLILESASTNQTSMYLCASSSTGLAGAYEQYFGPGTRLTVT.

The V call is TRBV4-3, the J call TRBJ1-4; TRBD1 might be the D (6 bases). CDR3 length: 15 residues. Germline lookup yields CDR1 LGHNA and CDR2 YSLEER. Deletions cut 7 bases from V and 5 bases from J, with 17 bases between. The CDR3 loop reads CASTARGGTNEKLFF. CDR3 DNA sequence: TGCGCCAGCACCGCAAGAGGGGGAACAAATGAAAAACTGTTTTTT.

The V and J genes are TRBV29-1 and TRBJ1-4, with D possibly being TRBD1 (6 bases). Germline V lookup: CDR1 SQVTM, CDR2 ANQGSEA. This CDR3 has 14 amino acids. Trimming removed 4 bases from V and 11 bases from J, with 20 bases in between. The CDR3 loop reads CSVGDGQGGGKLFF. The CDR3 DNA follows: TGCAGCGTTGGGGACGGCCAAGGGGGAGGGAAACTGTTTTTT.

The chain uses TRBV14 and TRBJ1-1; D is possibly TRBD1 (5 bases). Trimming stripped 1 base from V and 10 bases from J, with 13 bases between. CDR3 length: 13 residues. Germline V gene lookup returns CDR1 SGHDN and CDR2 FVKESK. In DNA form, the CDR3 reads TGTGCCAGCAGCCAAGTTGACAGCTACACAGCTTTCTTT. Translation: CASSQVDSYTAFF.

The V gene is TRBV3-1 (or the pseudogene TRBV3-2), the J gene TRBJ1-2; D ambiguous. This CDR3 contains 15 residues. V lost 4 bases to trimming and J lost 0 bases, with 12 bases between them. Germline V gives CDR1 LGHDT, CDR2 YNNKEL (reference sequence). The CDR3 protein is CASSPVVATNYGYTF. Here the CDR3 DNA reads TGTGCCAGCAGCCCCGTGGTGGCCACTAACTATGGCTACACCTTC.

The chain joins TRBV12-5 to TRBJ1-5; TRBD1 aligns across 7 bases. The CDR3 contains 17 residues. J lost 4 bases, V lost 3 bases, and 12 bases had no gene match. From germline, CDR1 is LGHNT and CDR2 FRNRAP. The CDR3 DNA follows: TGTGCTAGTGGTTTTAGTAGGGTGGGACAGCCTAATCAGCCCCAGCATTTT. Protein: CASGFSRVGQPNQPQHF.

The CDR3 protein is CASRRGGLYEQYF. The CDR3 DNA follows: TGTGCCAGCAGGAGAGGGGGTCTCTACGAGCAGTACTTC. The gene calls are TRBV28 and TRBJ2-7; D is perhaps TRBD1 (6 bases). V was trimmed by 6 bases and J by 3 bases, leaving 12 bases between them. The CDR3 runs to 13 residues. Germline V gene data show CDR1 as MDHEN and CDR2 as SYDVKM.

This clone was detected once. CDR3 coding DNA: TGCGCCAGCAGCTTGGTCCAGGGGGCACATCCGACTTTCTACGAGCAGTACTTC. It encodes CASSLVQGAHPTFYEQYF. The rearrangement uses TRBV5-1 and TRBJ2-7; 8 positions agree with TRBD1. Germline V gives CDR1 SGHRS, CDR2 YFSETQ. The CDR3 extends over 18 amino acids. V lost 0 bases, J lost 3 bases, and 14 bases stayed unmatched.

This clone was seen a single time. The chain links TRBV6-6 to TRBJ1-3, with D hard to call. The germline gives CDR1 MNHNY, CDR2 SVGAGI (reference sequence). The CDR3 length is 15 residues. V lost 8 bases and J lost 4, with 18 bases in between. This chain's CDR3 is CASALLGNSGNTIYF. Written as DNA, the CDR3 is TGTGCCAGCGCCCTTCTCGGGAATTCAGGAAACACCATATATTTT.

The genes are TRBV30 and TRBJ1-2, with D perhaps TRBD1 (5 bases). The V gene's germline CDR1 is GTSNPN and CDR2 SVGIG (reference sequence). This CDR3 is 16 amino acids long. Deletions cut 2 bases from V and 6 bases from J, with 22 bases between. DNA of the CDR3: TGTGCCTGGAGTCCCCCGGGACTAGGGCGGTGGGATGGCTACACCTTC. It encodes CAWSPPGLGRWDGYTF.

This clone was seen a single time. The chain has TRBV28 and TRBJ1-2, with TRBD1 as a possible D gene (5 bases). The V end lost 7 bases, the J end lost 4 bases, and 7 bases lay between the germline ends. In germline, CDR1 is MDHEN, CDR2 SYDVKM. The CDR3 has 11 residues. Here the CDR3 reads CASTTVYGYTF. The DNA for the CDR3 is TGTGCCAGCACGACAGTCTATGGCTACACCTTC.

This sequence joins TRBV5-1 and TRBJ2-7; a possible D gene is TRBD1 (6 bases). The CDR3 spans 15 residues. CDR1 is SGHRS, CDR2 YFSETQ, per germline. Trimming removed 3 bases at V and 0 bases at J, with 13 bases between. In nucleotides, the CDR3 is TGCGCCAGCAGCTCGGGGACACAACCCTCCTACGAGCAGTACTTC. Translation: CASSSGTQPSYEQYF.